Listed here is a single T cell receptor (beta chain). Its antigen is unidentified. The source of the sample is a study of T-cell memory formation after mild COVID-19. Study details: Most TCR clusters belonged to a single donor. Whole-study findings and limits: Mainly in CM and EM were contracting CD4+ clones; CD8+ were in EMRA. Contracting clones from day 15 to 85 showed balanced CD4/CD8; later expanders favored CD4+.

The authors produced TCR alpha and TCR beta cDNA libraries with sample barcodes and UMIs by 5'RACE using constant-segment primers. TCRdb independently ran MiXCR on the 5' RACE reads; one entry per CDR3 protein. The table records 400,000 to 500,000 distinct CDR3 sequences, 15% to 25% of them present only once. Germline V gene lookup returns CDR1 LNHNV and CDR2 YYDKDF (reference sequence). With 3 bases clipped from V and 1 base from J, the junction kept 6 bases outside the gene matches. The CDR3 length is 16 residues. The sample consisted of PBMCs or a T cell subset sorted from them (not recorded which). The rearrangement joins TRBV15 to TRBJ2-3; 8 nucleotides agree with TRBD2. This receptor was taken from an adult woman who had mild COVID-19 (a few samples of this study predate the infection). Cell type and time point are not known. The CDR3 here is CATSRGETSGTDTQYF. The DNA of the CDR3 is TGTGCCACCAGCAGGGGGGAGACTAGCGGCACAGATACGCAGTATTTT. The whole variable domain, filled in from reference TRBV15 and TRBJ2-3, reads DAMVIQNPRYQVTQFGKPVTLSCSQTLNHNVMYWYQQKSSQAPKLLFHYYDKDFNNEADTPDNFQSRRPNTSFCFLDIRSPGLGDTAMYLCATSRGETSGTDTQYFGPGTRLTVL.